This TCR beta chain came from a study of cytomegalovirus exposure and HLA in healthy donors. The V gene lost 4 bases and the J gene lost 8 bases, with 14 bases spanning the gap. CDR3 length: 13 residues. In germline, CDR1 is MNHNS, CDR2 SASEGT. This PCR relied on a set of 60 Vbeta primers and 13 Jbeta primers. The data were produced by immunoSEQ multiplex PCR, yet TCRdb's version contains in-frame clones alone and is incomplete. The profile shows about 130,000 clones, more than 80% of them singletons. The sequencing sample was made of PBMCs. This chain joins TRBV6-1 and TRBJ1-1; D not certain. This clonotype was sampled from a man aged 35-49 years in good health and CMV-seronegative. The CDR3 DNA reads TGTGCCAGCAGTGGTAGGGCCCGAGGGGAAGCTTTCTTT. Its translation: CASSGRARGEAFF.